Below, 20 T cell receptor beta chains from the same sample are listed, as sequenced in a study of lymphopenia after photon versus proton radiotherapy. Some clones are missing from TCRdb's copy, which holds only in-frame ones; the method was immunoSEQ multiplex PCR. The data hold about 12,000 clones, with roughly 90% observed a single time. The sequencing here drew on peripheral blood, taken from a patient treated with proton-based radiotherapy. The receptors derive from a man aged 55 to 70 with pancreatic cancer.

The CDR3 here is CASSPPGAGGTYEQYF. CDR3 in DNA: TGTGCCAGCAGCCCGCCGGGGGCGGGAGGGACCTACGAGCAGTACTTC. The chain is built from TRBV7-2 and TRBJ2-7; 9 positions match TRBD2. Germline values: CDR1 SGHTA, CDR2 FQGNSA. V was clipped by 5 bases and J by 2 bases; unmatched bases: 10. The CDR3 has 16 amino acids. The whole variable domain, filled in from reference TRBV7-2 and TRBJ2-7, reads GAGVSQSPSNKVTEKGKDVELRCDPISGHTALYWYRQSLGQGLEFLIYFQGNSAPDKSGLPSDRFSAERTGGSVSTLTIQRTQQEDSAVYLCASSPPGAGGTYEQYFGPGTRLTVT.

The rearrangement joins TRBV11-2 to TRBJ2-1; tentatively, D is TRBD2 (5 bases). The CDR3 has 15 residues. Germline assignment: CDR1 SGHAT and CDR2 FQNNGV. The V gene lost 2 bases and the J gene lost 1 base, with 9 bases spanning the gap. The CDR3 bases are TGTGCCAGCAGCTTACGGGATCAATCCTACAATGAGCAGTTCTTC. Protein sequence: CASSLRDQSYNEQFF.

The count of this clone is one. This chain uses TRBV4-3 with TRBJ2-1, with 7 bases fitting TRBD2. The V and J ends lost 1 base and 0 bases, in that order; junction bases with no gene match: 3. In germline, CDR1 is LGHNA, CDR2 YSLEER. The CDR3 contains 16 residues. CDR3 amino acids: CASSQVGGGSYNEQFF. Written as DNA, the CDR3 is TGCGCCAGCAGCCAAGTGGGCGGGGGCTCCTACAATGAGCAGTTCTTC.

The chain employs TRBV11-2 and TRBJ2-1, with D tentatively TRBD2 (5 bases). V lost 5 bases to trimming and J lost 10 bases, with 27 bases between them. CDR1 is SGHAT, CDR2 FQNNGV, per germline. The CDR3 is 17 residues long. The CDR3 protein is CASSARELRASGQEQFF. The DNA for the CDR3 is TGTGCCAGCAGCGCAAGGGAGCTTCGTGCCTCCGGTCAAGAGCAGTTCTTC.

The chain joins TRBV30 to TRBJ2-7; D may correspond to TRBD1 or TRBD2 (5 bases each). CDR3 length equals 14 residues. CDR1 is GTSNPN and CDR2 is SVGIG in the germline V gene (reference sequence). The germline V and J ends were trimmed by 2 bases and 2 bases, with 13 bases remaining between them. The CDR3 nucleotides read TGTGCCTGGAGTCGTGGGACGGATGCCTACGAGCAGTACTTC. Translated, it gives CAWSRGTDAYEQYF.

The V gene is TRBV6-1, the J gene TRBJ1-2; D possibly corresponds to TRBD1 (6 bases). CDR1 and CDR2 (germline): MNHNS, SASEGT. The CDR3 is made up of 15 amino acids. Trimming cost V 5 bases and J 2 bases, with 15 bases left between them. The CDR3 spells CASSRPGTWNYGYTF. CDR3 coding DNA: TGTGCCAGCAGTCGTCCCGGGACATGGAACTATGGCTACACCTTC.

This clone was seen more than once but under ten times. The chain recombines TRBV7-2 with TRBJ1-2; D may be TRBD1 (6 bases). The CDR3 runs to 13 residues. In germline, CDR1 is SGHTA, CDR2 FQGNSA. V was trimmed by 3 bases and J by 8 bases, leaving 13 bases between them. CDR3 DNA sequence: TGTGCCAGCAGCTTGCCAGGGGAGGGCGGCTACACCTTC. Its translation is CASSLPGEGGYTF.

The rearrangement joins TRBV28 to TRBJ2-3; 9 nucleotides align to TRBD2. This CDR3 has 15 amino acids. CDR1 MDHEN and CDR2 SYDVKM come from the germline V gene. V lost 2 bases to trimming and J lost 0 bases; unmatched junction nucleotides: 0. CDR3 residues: CASSLLAGSTDTQYF. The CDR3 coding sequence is TGTGCCAGCAGTTTACTAGCGGGGAGCACAGATACGCAGTATTTT.

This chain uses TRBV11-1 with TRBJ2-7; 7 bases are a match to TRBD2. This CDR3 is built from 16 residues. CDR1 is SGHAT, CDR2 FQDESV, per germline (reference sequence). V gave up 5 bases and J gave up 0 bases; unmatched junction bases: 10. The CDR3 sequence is CASSREGGALSYEQYF. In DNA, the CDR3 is TGTGCCAGCAGCCGAGAGGGAGGGGCGCTCTCCTACGAGCAGTACTTC.

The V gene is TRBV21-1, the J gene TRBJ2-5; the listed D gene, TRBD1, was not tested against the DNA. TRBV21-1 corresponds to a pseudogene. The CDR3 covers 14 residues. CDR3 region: CASVTGDGEETQYF. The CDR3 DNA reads TGTGCCAGCGTAACAGGGGACGGGGAAGAGACCCAGTACTTC.

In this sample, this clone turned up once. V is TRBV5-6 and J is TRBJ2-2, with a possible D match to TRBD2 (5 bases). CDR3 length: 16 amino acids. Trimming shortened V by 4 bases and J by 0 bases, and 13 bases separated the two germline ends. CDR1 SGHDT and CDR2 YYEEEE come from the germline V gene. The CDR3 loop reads CASSGRWTSNTGELFF. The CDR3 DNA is TGTGCCAGCAGCGGGAGATGGACCTCGAACACCGGGGAGCTGTTTTTT.

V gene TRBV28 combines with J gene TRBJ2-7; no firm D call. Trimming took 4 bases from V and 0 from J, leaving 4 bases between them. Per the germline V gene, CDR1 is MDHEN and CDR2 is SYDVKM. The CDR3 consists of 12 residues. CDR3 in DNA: TGTGCCAGCAGTTCGACCTCCTACGAGCAGTACTTC. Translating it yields CASSSTSYEQYF.

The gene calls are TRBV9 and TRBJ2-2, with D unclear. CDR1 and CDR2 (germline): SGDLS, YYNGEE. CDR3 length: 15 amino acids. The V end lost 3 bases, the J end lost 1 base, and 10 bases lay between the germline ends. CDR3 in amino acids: CASSADPRNTGELFF. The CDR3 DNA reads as TGTGCCAGCAGCGCCGACCCCAGGAACACCGGGGAGCTGTTTTTT.

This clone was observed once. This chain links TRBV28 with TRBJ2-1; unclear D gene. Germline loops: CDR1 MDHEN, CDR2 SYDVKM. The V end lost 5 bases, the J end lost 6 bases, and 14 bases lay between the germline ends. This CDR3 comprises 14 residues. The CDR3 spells CASSPPQEFNEQFF. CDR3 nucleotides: TGTGCCAGCAGTCCGCCCCAGGAATTCAATGAGCAGTTCTTC.

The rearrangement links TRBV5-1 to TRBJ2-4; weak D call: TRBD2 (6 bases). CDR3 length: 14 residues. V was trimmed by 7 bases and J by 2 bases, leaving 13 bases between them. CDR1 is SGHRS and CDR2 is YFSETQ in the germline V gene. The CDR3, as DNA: TGCGCCAGCGGAACGGGGGAAACCAAAAACATTCAGTACTTC. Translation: CASGTGETKNIQYF.

CDR3 in DNA: TGCGCCAGCAGCCAAGAATCGACGGGAGGCTATGAGCAGTTCTTC. This translates into CASSQESTGGYEQFF. The genes are TRBV4-1 and TRBJ2-1, with 7 positions matching TRBD2. Trimming at V came to 0 bases and at J to 8 bases, leaving 7 bases not matched to a gene. This CDR3 spans 15 amino acids. Germline CDR1 reads MGHRA; CDR2 reads YSYEKL.

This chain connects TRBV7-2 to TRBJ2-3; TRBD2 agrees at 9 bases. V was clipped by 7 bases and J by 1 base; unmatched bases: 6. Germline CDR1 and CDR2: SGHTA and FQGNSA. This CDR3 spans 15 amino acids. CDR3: CASKAGGGGTDTQYF. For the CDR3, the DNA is TGTGCCAGCAAGGCGGGAGGGGGAGGCACAGATACGCAGTATTTT.

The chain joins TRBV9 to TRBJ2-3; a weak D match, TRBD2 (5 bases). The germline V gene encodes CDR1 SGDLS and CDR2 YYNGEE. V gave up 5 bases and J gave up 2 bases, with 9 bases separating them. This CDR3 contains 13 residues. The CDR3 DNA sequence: TGTGCCAGCAGGGGAGCGAACACAGATACGCAGTATTTT. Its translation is CASRGANTDTQYF. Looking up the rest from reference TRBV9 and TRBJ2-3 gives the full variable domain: DSGVTQTPKHLITATGQRVTLRCSPRSGDLSVYWYQQSLDQGLQFLIQYYNGEERAKGNILERFSAQQFPDLHSELNLSSLELGDSALYFCASRGANTDTQYFGPGTRLTVL.

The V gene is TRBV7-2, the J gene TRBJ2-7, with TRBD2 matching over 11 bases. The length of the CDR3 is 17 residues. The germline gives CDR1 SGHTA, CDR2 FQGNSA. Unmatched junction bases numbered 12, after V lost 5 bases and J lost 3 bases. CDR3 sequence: CASSDIMALAGGYEQYF. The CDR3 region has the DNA TGTGCCAGCAGCGACATTATGGCCCTAGCGGGAGGCTACGAGCAGTACTTC. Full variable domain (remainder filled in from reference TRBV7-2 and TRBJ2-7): GAGVSQSPSNKVTEKGKDVELRCDPISGHTALYWYRQSLGQGLEFLIYFQGNSAPDKSGLPSDRFSAERTGGSVSTLTIQRTQQEDSAVYLCASSDIMALAGGYEQYFGPGTRLTVT.

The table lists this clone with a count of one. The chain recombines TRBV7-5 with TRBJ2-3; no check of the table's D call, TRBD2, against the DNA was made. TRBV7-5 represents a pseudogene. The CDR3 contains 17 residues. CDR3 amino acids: CARSLTVSRVSTDTQYF. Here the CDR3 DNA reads TGTGCCAGAAGCTTAACGGTCTCGCGGGTGAGCACAGATACGCAGTATTTT.